This T cell receptor beta chain was sequenced during a study of T cells after yellow fever vaccination. Study-wide findings and caveats: A small share of clonotypes appeared in both CD4 and CD8 compartments. Contaminating bulk clonotypes could be abundant in FACS-sorted repertoires. Among primary-vaccination clones, most reappeared after the booster, at 96% for CD4 and around 91% for CD8.

Comments on this clonotype: Antigen specificity is unknown.

This CDR3 is built from 13 residues. Germline V gene sequence: CDR1 ENHRY, CDR2 SYGVKD. V lost 5 bases and J 1 base, leaving 7 bases between the germline ends. Each CDR3 protein gets one entry after TCRdb re-called the 5' RACE reads with MiXCR. This sample has some 150,000 distinct CDR3 sequences, with roughly 9% found just once. The chain employs TRBV10-3 and TRBJ2-3; the D call may be TRBD1 or TRBD2 (6 bases each). The receptor was isolated from a man younger than 30 who received the YFV17D yellow fever vaccine. Sequences were derived from CD8+ T cells sorted from PBMCs, sampled 45 days after the yellow fever booster vaccination. CDR3 protein: CAISRGRTDTQYF. The CDR3 DNA follows: TGTGCCATCAGTCGGGGGCGCACAGATACGCAGTATTTT.